Included here is one T cell receptor (beta chain) sequence, with context. The antigen is not known. PCR used 60 Vbeta primers and 13 Jbeta primers. The repertoire was sequenced with immunoSEQ multiplex PCR; TCRdb's copy has only in-frame clones and lacks some. This table holds approximately 120,000 clones, about 15% found once. The source of the sample is a study of cytomegalovirus exposure and HLA in healthy donors. In the study overall: Of 350 to 400 genotyped donors, more than 75% grouped in the Caucasian-associated ancestry cluster. Study-level results: Equally common other TCR beta chains were less clonally expanded than HLA-associated ones, a later analysis found.

Specimen: PBMCs. The receptor was derived from a female donor in good health and CMV-seropositive.

The CDR3 spells CSVGTSGGRTDTQYF. The DNA for the CDR3 is TGCAGCGTGGGGACTAGCGGGGGTCGCACAGATACGCAGTATTTT. The genes are TRBV29-1 and TRBJ2-3; the match to TRBD2 covers 14 bases. The V gene end was trimmed by 6 bases and the J gene end by 1 base; junction bases not matched to a gene: 3. The CDR3 is made up of 15 amino acids. CDR1 is SQVTM, CDR2 ANQGSEA, per germline.